The 15 T cell receptor beta chains listed next were all sequenced from one sample in a study of T cell repertoires in cytomegalovirus infection. MiXCR, run by TCRdb on the reads, gives a single entry per CDR3 protein. The sample has hundreds of thousands of distinct CDR3 sequences, approximately 31% seen once. Sequenced material: PBMCs. The origin of the receptors is a human donor in good health (CMV status not recorded). Some clones in this sample may be carry-over from other donors' samples.

The chain has TRBV9 and TRBJ2-7; TRBD2 is a possible D gene (5 bases). V gave up 0 bases and J gave up 5 bases, with 15 bases separating them. The germline CDR1 and CDR2 sequences are SGDLS and YYNGEE. CDR3 length equals 15 residues. CDR3 nucleotide sequence: TGTGCCAGCAGCGTAGCAGAGGGAATGAGGGACGAGCAGTACTTC. It codes for CASSVAEGMRDEQYF.

This clonotype was observed many times. The chain links TRBV12-3 or TRBV12-4 to TRBJ1-3, with D maybe TRBD1 (5 bases). The CDR3 has 15 residues. With 3 bases removed from V and 0 bases from J, the gap between germline ends came to 9 bases. CDR3 amino acids: CASSFATASGNTIYF. The DNA of the CDR3 is TGTGCCAGCAGTTTTGCGACAGCCTCTGGAAACACCATATATTTT.

Notes on this clonotype: Since no conserved phenylalanine or tryptophan closes the CDR3, a read error is the likely cause. The chain couples TRBV7-9 to TRBJ2-7; perhaps TRBD1 as D (5 bases). The CDR3 consists of 13 residues. CDR1 and CDR2 (germline): SEHNR, FQNEAQ (reference sequence). V was shortened by 5 bases and J by 3 bases, with 11 bases between the two germline ends. CDR3 nucleotides: TGTGCCAGCAGCACCACTCAGGGCTACGAGCAGTACTTA. It codes for CASSTTQGYEQYL.

About this clonotype: Since a much larger clone is just one base distant, this may be a read error. V and J are TRBV7-8 and TRBJ2-5, with D unclear. The CDR3 runs to 13 residues. CDR1 SGHVS and CDR2 FQNEAQ come from the germline V gene. Trimming shortened V by 2 bases and J by 11 bases, and 15 bases separated the two germline ends. CDR3 sequence (DNA): TGTGCCAGCAGCTTACGGGTTAGGAATGAGCAGTACTTC. It codes for CASSLRVRNEQYF. Full variable domain (missing parts from reference TRBV7-8 and TRBJ2-5): GAGVSQSPRYKVAKRGQDVALRCDPISGHVSLFWYQQALGQGPEFLTYFQNEAQLDKSGLPSDRFFAERPEGSVSTLKIQRTQQEDSAVYLCASSLRVRNEQYFGPGTRLLVL.

A few counts support this clonotype. The J gene is TRBJ1-3, the V gene TRBV6-1; TRBD1 is a possible D gene (6 bases). V lost 6 bases and J 0 bases, leaving 12 bases between the germline ends. This CDR3 spans 15 amino acids. Germline loops: CDR1 MNHNS, CDR2 SASEGT. This CDR3 is CASSQRDTSGNTIYF. The CDR3 DNA is TGTGCCAGCAGCCAAAGGGACACCTCTGGAAACACCATATATTTT.

This clonotype was observed a handful of times. The chain couples TRBV10-2 to TRBJ1-5, with D tentatively TRBD1 (5 bases). Germline V gene lookup returns CDR1 WSHSY and CDR2 SAAADI. This CDR3 comprises 14 residues. Trimming cost V 6 bases and J 0 bases, with 9 bases left between them. CDR3 DNA sequence: TGCGCCAGCAGGGGGACGGATAGCAATCAGCCCCAGCATTTT. The encoded protein is CASRGTDSNQPQHF.

The genes are TRBV3-1 and TRBJ2-7; no firm D call. The length of the CDR3 is 13 residues. Trimming left V 4 bases short and J 3 bases short, with 10 bases between. Germline-derived CDR1 and CDR2 are LGHDT and YNNKEL (reference sequence). CDR3 residues: CASSRMIGYEQYF. In nucleotides, the CDR3 is TGTGCCAGCAGCCGGATGATCGGCTACGAGCAGTACTTC.

The chain joins TRBV20-1 to TRBJ1-5; a possible D gene is TRBD1 (5 bases). Per the germline V gene, CDR1 is DFQATT and CDR2 is SNEGSKA (reference sequence). Trimming shortened V by 3 bases and J by 2 bases, and 14 bases separated the two germline ends. CDR3 length equals 15 residues. The CDR3 DNA reads as TGCAGTGCTAGGAGGTTCCGGGACCGCAATCAGCCCCAGCATTTT. Amino acid sequence: CSARRFRDRNQPQHF.

This chain joins TRBV28 and TRBJ2-7; either TRBD1 or TRBD2 may supply D (5 bases each). Trimming removed 7 bases at V and 4 bases at J, with 14 bases between. This CDR3 has 13 residues. Per the germline V gene, CDR1 is MDHEN and CDR2 is SYDVKM. For the CDR3, the DNA is TGTGCCAGCATTACACGGGACGGGTACGAGCAGTACTTC. Translation gives CASITRDGYEQYF.

The chain joins TRBV19 to TRBJ1-1; 9 bases are shared with TRBD1. The ends lost 4 bases at V and 1 base at J; junction bases unmatched: 4. In germline, CDR1 is LNHDA, CDR2 SQIVND (reference sequence). The CDR3 contains 15 residues. CDR3 nucleotide sequence: TGTGCCAGTAGTACAACAGGGGGCCCGAACACTGAAGCTTTCTTT. It encodes CASSTTGGPNTEAFF. Based on the CDR3 plus reference TRBV19 and TRBJ1-1, the full variable domain is DGGITQSPKYLFRKEGQNVTLSCEQNLNHDAMYWYRQDPGQGLRLIYYSQIVNDFQKGDIAEGYSVSREKKESFPLTVTSAQKNPTAFYLCASSTTGGPNTEAFFGQGTRLTVV.

V and J are TRBV2 and TRBJ2-1; 9 bases fit TRBD1. The CDR3 has 16 amino acids. Trimming took 10 bases from V and 0 from J; bases not matched to a gene: 10. Germline V gene sequence: CDR1 SNHLY, CDR2 FYNNEI. The DNA of the CDR3 is TGTGCCATCACAGGGGGCCGGGGGGCCTCCTACAATGAGCAGTTCTTC. Protein product: CAITGGRGASYNEQFF.

In its sample, this clonotype was seen many times. The chain has TRBV7-6 and TRBJ2-3, with D possibly being TRBD2 (6 bases). Trimming cost V 4 bases and J 5 bases, with 13 bases left between them. Germline V lookup: CDR1 SGHVS, CDR2 FNYEAQ. The CDR3 runs to 14 residues. The CDR3: CASSSLGGEDTQYF. As DNA, the CDR3 is TGTGCCAGCAGCTCCCTGGGCGGGGAAGATACGCAGTATTTT. Based on the CDR3 plus reference TRBV7-6 and TRBJ2-3, the full variable domain is GAGVSQSPRYKVTKRGQDVALRCDPISGHVSLYWYRQALGQGPEFLTYFNYEAQQDKSGLPNDRFSAERPEGSISTLTIQRTEQRDSAMYRCASSSLGGEDTQYFGPGTRLTVL.

This clonotype was detected only once. The gene calls are TRBV30 and TRBJ1-5, with 7 nucleotides matching TRBD1. Looked up from germline, CDR1 is GTSNPN and CDR2 is SVGIG (reference sequence). Trimming removed 4 bases from V and 2 bases from J; junction bases left unmatched: 26. The CDR3 is made up of 21 amino acids. CDR3 residues: CAWIKPLGDSPFYRCNQPQHF. CDR3 nucleotide sequence: TGTGCCTGGATAAAACCCCTAGGGGACAGCCCCTTTTATAGGTGCAATCAGCCCCAGCATTTT. Full variable domain (missing parts from reference TRBV30 and TRBJ1-5): SQTIHQWPATLVQPVGSPLSLECTVEGTSNPNLYWYRQAAGRGLQLLFYSVGIGQISSEVPQNLSASRPQDRQFILSSKKLLLSDSGFYLCAWIKPLGDSPFYRCNQPQHFGDGTRLSIL.

There are a few counts of this clonotype. J is TRBJ1-1 and V is TRBV7-6; 7 nucleotides match TRBD1. In germline, CDR1 is SGHVS, CDR2 FNYEAQ. The CDR3 runs to 15 residues. The J segment lost 3 bases and the V segment lost 1 base, leaving 5 bases of the junction unmatched. In DNA, the CDR3 is TGTGCCAGCAGCTTAGTGTCAGGGGGGGACACTGAAGCTTTCTTT. Its protein is CASSLVSGGDTEAFF.

The chain uses TRBV7-2 and TRBJ2-7; TRBD1 might be the D (5 bases). Trimming shortened V by 5 bases and J by 8 bases, and 22 bases separated the two germline ends. Germline CDR1 SGHTA, CDR2 FQGNSA. This CDR3 is built from 15 residues. The CDR3 is CASSLQTVGMGKQYF. The CDR3 DNA reads as TGTGCCAGCAGCCTACAGACAGTGGGAATGGGGAAGCAGTACTTC.